Shown below are 30 T cell receptor beta chains from a single sample sequenced in a study of blood T cell repertoires in COVID-19. Repertoires were generated with immunoSEQ multiplex PCR, while TCRdb's copy carries only in-frame clones and drops some. This table has roughly 310,000 clones, about 88% appearing once. The material sequenced was PBMCs or T cells enriched from blood (not recorded which). The receptors originated from a woman between 35 and 50 years old who had recovered from COVID-19.

CDR3 sequence: CASSGGRDRAYEQYF. CDR3 bases: TGTGCCAGCAGCGGAGGACGGGACAGGGCCTACGAGCAGTACTTC. The V gene is TRBV9, the J gene TRBJ2-7; 9 bases are a match to TRBD1. V was clipped by 3 bases and J by 2 bases; unmatched bases: 6. CDR3 size: 15 residues. In germline, CDR1 is SGDLS, CDR2 YYNGEE.

CDR3 in DNA: TGCGCCAGCAGCCAAGGTTTCGGGGAGCGGACTGAAGCTTTCTTT. Its translation: CASSQGFGERTEAFF. The gene calls are TRBV4-3 and TRBJ1-1, with D unclear. Germline V lookup: CDR1 LGHNA, CDR2 YSLEER. Trimming removed 1 base at V and 5 bases at J, with 14 bases between. The CDR3 length is 15 residues.

The rearrangement uses TRBV9 and TRBJ2-1; 10 nucleotides align to TRBD2. J gave up 6 bases and V 1 base, and 4 bases lay outside the gene matches. Germline V CDR1 and CDR2: SGDLS, YYNGEE. CDR3 length equals 15 residues. The CDR3, as DNA: TGTGCCAGCAGCGTAATAGCGGGGGGTATCAATGAGCAGTTCTTC. Its translation: CASSVIAGGINEQFF.

This chain joins TRBV4-3 and TRBJ1-1; no reliable D call. From germline, CDR1 is LGHNA and CDR2 YSLEER. V was shortened by 0 bases and J by 7 bases, with 12 bases between the two germline ends. The CDR3 consists of 14 residues. The CDR3 sequence: CASSQDWQTLEAFF. The DNA of the CDR3 is TGCGCCAGCAGCCAAGACTGGCAGACTCTTGAAGCTTTCTTT.

This rearrangement joins TRBV7-9 to TRBJ2-3; D is unclear. The CDR3 is 14 residues long. V lost 5 bases and J lost 3, with 12 bases in between. In germline, CDR1 is SEHNR, CDR2 FQNEAQ (reference sequence). CDR3 coding DNA: TGTGCCAGCAGCGAGATAGGAGAGACAGATACGCAGTATTTT. The encoded protein is CASSEIGETDTQYF.

The chain has TRBV18 and TRBJ2-2, with TRBD1 matching over 7 bases. J lost 5 bases, V lost 3 bases, and 6 bases had no gene match. Germline CDR1 and CDR2: KGHSH and LQKENI. CDR3 length: 15 residues. Here the CDR3 DNA reads TGTGCCAGCTCACCCGGGGACAGCTTTACCGGGGAGCTGTTTTTT. This translates into CASSPGDSFTGELFF.

The V and J genes are TRBV13 and TRBJ2-3; D possibly corresponds to TRBD1 (6 bases). Deletions cut 1 base from V and 8 bases from J, with 10 bases between. CDR3 length: 13 residues. Germline V gene sequence: CDR1 PRHDT, CDR2 FYEKMQ (reference sequence). The CDR3 reads CASSLEDSVTQYF. In DNA, the CDR3 is TGTGCCAGCAGCTTAGAGGACAGCGTTACGCAGTATTTT.

The rearrangement links TRBV30 to TRBJ2-2; D is perhaps TRBD1 (5 bases). Germline CDR1 reads GTSNPN; CDR2 reads SVGIG (reference sequence). The CDR3 loop spans 15 amino acids. V was shortened by 6 bases and J by 3 bases, with 17 bases between the two germline ends. This chain's CDR3 is CACAQDMGYTGELFF. The CDR3 nucleotides are TGTGCCTGCGCCCAGGACATGGGATACACCGGGGAGCTGTTTTTT.

This chain joins TRBV7-3 and TRBJ2-3; 7 nucleotides line up with TRBD2. Germline CDR1 is SGHTA and CDR2 is FQGTGA. Trimming took 3 bases from V and 2 from J; bases not matched to a gene: 5. The CDR3 is 15 residues long. The CDR3 reads CASSLASGITDTQYF. For the CDR3, the DNA is TGTGCCAGCAGCTTGGCTAGCGGCATCACAGATACGCAGTATTTT.

The J gene is TRBJ2-1, the V gene TRBV19; 7 nucleotides align to TRBD2. V shed 6 bases and J 0 bases; nucleotides not matched to a gene: 8. CDR1 LNHDA and CDR2 SQIVND come from the germline V gene (reference sequence). This CDR3 region has 16 residues. The CDR3 spells CASRGGLGSSYNEQFF. DNA of the CDR3: TGTGCCAGTAGGGGGGGGTTGGGAAGCTCCTACAATGAGCAGTTCTTC.

This chain joins TRBV9 and TRBJ2-2; 9 bases are a match to TRBD1. Germline CDR1 reads SGDLS; CDR2 reads YYNGEE. The CDR3 has 16 amino acids. Trimming at V came to 0 bases and at J to 5 bases, leaving 5 bases not matched to a gene. The CDR3 spells CASSVVDRGPTGELFF. The DNA of the CDR3 is TGTGCCAGCAGCGTAGTGGACAGGGGACCTACCGGGGAGCTGTTTTTT. The full variable domain, with the rest looked up from reference TRBV9 and TRBJ2-2, is DSGVTQTPKHLITATGQRVTLRCSPRSGDLSVYWYQQSLDQGLQFLIQYYNGEERAKGNILERFSAQQFPDLHSELNLSSLELGDSALYFCASSVVDRGPTGELFFGEGSRLTVL.

In its sample, this clone was seen a few times. V is TRBV5-4 and J is TRBJ2-3; the D is unclear. This CDR3 region has 14 residues. Germline V lookup: CDR1 SGHNT, CDR2 YYREEE (reference sequence). Trimming cost V 4 bases and J 5 bases, with 14 bases left between them. This CDR3 reads CASSPEAAVDTQYF. The DNA of the CDR3 is TGTGCCAGCAGCCCCGAGGCCGCGGTAGATACGCAGTATTTT.

The gene calls are TRBV7-9 and TRBJ2-7, with D possibly being TRBD2 (6 bases). Germline V gives CDR1 SEHNR, CDR2 FQNEAQ (reference sequence). The CDR3 has 14 amino acids. Trimming removed 5 bases at V and 7 bases at J, with 18 bases between. The CDR3 loop is CASSDRESTMEQYF. CDR3 sequence (DNA): TGTGCCAGCAGCGACCGGGAGAGTACAATGGAGCAGTACTTC. The whole variable domain, remainder taken from reference TRBV7-9 and TRBJ2-7, is DTGVSQNPRHKITKRGQNVTFRCDPISEHNRLYWYRQTLGQGPEFLTYFQNEAQLEKSRLLSDRFSAERPKGSFSTLEIQRTEQGDSAMYLCASSDRESTMEQYFGPGTRLTVT.

With regard to this clone: The same CDR3 is also encoded by other DNA sequences in this sample. V and J are TRBV5-1 and TRBJ2-7; maybe TRBD2 (6 bases). V lost 0 bases to trimming and J lost 0 bases, with 7 bases between them. The germline V gene encodes CDR1 SGHRS and CDR2 YFSETQ. There are 14 residues in the CDR3. The CDR3, as DNA: TGCGCCAGCAGCTTGGCCGGGAGCTCCTACGAGCAGTACTTC. It codes for CASSLAGSSYEQYF.

This chain uses TRBV7-3 with TRBJ2-2, with TRBD1 as a possible D gene (6 bases). There are 13 residues in the CDR3. Germline CDR1 is SGHTA and CDR2 is FQGTGA. Trimming stripped 0 bases from V and 7 bases from J, with 6 bases between. Here the CDR3 reads CASSLTTGGELFF. The DNA for the CDR3 is TGTGCCAGCAGCTTAACGACAGGCGGGGAGCTGTTTTTT.

The chain is built from TRBV11-3 and TRBJ1-5; no definite D call. The CDR3 sequence is 14 residues long. Trimming removed 2 bases from V and 3 bases from J, with 8 bases in between. The germline CDR1 and CDR2 sequences are SGHNT and YENEEA. The CDR3 sequence is CASSLSGDNQPQHF. The CDR3 bases are TGTGCCAGCAGCTTATCAGGCGACAATCAGCCCCAGCATTTT.

V usage is TRBV28 and J usage is TRBJ2-7, with 8 bases identical to TRBD2. Germline CDR1 and CDR2: MDHEN and SYDVKM. The V segment lost 8 bases and the J segment 1 base; nucleotides outside the gene matches: 10. The CDR3 spans 15 residues. In DNA, the CDR3 is TGTGCCAGCCCCCCCCGGGGGGGTGGTTCCTACGAGCAGTACTTC. It is translated as CASPPRGGGSYEQYF.

This rearrangement joins TRBV7-9 to TRBJ1-2; D possibly corresponds to TRBD1 (6 bases). V dropped 5 bases and J dropped 4 bases, with 14 bases sitting between them. CDR1 and CDR2 (germline): SEHNR, FQNEAQ (reference sequence). The CDR3 has 14 residues. The CDR3 reads CASSPEGVFYGYTF. CDR3 DNA sequence: TGTGCCAGCAGCCCCGAGGGGGTGTTCTATGGCTACACCTTC.

This chain connects TRBV11-2 to TRBJ2-3; 12 nucleotides match TRBD2. There are 14 residues in the CDR3. With 5 bases clipped from V and 6 bases from J, the junction kept 3 bases outside the gene matches. In germline, CDR1 is SGHAT, CDR2 FQNNGV. The CDR3 sequence is CASSKGTSGDTQYF. The CDR3 region has the DNA TGTGCCAGCAGCAAAGGGACTAGCGGGGATACGCAGTATTTT.

This rearrangement joins TRBV13 to TRBJ1-3, with TRBD1 matching over 8 bases. Per the germline V gene, CDR1 is PRHDT and CDR2 is FYEKMQ (reference sequence). V lost 3 bases, J lost 0 bases, and 7 bases stayed unmatched. The CDR3 runs to 17 residues. The CDR3 is CASSFTYRGSSGNTIYF. Here the CDR3 DNA reads TGTGCCAGCAGCTTCACATACAGGGGGAGCTCTGGAAACACCATATATTTT.

The chain couples TRBV5-1 to TRBJ2-2; the match to TRBD2 covers 7 bases. This CDR3 is built from 14 residues. Germline CDR1 is SGHRS and CDR2 is YFSETQ. The ends lost 2 bases at V and 4 bases at J; junction bases unmatched: 2. CDR3 loop: CASSFGEGTGELFF. The CDR3 nucleotides read TGCGCCAGCAGCTTTGGGGAGGGCACCGGGGAGCTGTTTTTT.

The J gene is TRBJ2-1, the V gene TRBV6-5; 7 bases agree with TRBD1. J lost 14 bases, V lost 2 bases, and 6 bases had no gene match. This CDR3 has 12 residues. Germline V lookup: CDR1 MNHEY, CDR2 SVGAGI. The CDR3 bases are TGTGCCAGCAGTTACGACAGGGCCCGTAAGTTCTTC. It specifies CASSYDRARKFF.

The chain is built from TRBV28 and TRBJ1-3; 7 bases fit TRBD1. The germline gives CDR1 MDHEN, CDR2 SYDVKM. V gave up 8 bases and J gave up 0 bases; unmatched junction bases: 10. This CDR3 spans 16 amino acids. The CDR3: CASGPTGDFSGNTIYF. The CDR3 region has the DNA TGTGCCAGCGGACCTACAGGGGACTTCTCTGGAAACACCATATATTTT.

This chain connects TRBV7-2 to TRBJ2-3; TRBD2 is a possible D gene (7 bases). This CDR3 has 18 amino acids. Germline CDR1 and CDR2: SGHTA and FQGNSA. V shed 1 base and J shed 3 bases, with 20 bases lying between them. The CDR3 sequence is CASSLELAPEGGTDTQYF. CDR3 in DNA: TGTGCCAGCAGCTTAGAACTAGCACCGGAGGGGGGGACAGATACGCAGTATTTT.

This sequence joins TRBV7-2 and TRBJ2-5; 8 bases are shared with TRBD2. This CDR3 has 15 residues. Germline V gene sequence: CDR1 SGHTA, CDR2 FQGNSA. V dropped 2 bases and J dropped 2; count of bases not matched to a gene: 4. The CDR3 coding sequence is TGTGCCAGCAGCTTAACGGGGGGGCCGCAAGAGACCCAGTACTTC. Residues: CASSLTGGPQETQYF.

This sequence joins TRBV4-2 and TRBJ2-3, with TRBD1 matching over 7 bases. The CDR3 contains 18 residues. The germline V gene encodes CDR1 LGHNA and CDR2 YNFKEQ. Losses at the gene ends were 4 bases for V and 4 bases for J; bases not matched to a gene: 17. CDR3 residues: CASSRQVKGQSRADTQYF. The CDR3 DNA follows: TGTGCCAGCAGCCGACAAGTAAAGGGACAGTCAAGAGCAGATACGCAGTATTTT.

The chain is built from TRBV19 and TRBJ1-5; 9 bases align to TRBD1. Germline CDR1 is LNHDA and CDR2 is SQIVND (reference sequence). The junction had 7 bases not matched to a gene; V was cut back by 3 bases and J by 7 bases. The CDR3 is made up of 15 amino acids. The CDR3 loop reads CASSMGLQGAQPQHF. The CDR3 bases are TGTGCCAGTAGTATGGGGTTACAGGGGGCACAGCCCCAGCATTTT.

This rearrangement joins TRBV9 to TRBJ2-5; 9 bases map to TRBD1. Germline assignment: CDR1 SGDLS and CDR2 YYNGEE. The CDR3 contains 15 residues. V lost 3 bases and J lost 5; bases outside the gene matches: 8. The CDR3 DNA reads as TGTGCCAGCAGCGCCACCGGGACAGGGTGGGAGACCCAGTACTTC. It yields the protein CASSATGTGWETQYF.

The chain employs TRBV15 and TRBJ1-4; 9 bases fit TRBD1. With 3 bases clipped from V and 7 bases from J, the junction kept 6 bases outside the gene matches. Germline assignment: CDR1 LNHNV and CDR2 YYDKDF (reference sequence). CDR3 size: 15 residues. DNA for the CDR3: TGTGCCACCAGCAGCAGACAGGGGGGAACTGAAAAACTGTTTTTT. It specifies CATSSRQGGTEKLFF.

The J gene is TRBJ2-3, the V gene TRBV12-5; possibly TRBD2 for D (5 bases). The CDR3 extends over 15 amino acids. Germline CDR1 and CDR2: LGHNT and FRNRAP. Trimming took 5 bases from V and 0 from J, leaving 12 bases between them. CDR3 in amino acids: CASGPGFSSTDTQYF. The CDR3 coding sequence is TGTGCTAGTGGTCCGGGGTTTTCTAGCACAGATACGCAGTATTTT.